The clone carrying this TCR beta chain was found many times. Its antigen is unidentified. Additional DNA sequences in this sample encode the identical CDR3. Reverse transcribing all isolated RNA meant expressed TCRB transcripts were sequenced. Assay: immunoSEQ multiplex PCR; the TCRdb copy retains only in-frame clones and omits some. The sample has hundreds of thousands of clones, around 7.6% seen once. This CDR3 has 14 amino acids. Trimming removed 0 bases at V and 2 bases at J, with 4 bases between. The germline CDR1 and CDR2 sequences are KGHSH and LQKENI. The source of the sample is a study of beta chain features in type 1 diabetes. Study-wide results and limits: Researchers report that Type 1 diabetes patients had moderately but significantly shorter TCRB CDR3s across all four CD4+ subsets.

The rearrangement joins TRBV18 to TRBJ2-2; D remains unclear. Sample: central memory CD4+ T cells from blood. The source of this sequence is a young woman in good health. CDR3 sequence reads: CASSPPSNTGELFF. The CDR3 coding sequence is TGTGCCAGCTCACCACCGAGTAACACCGGGGAGCTGTTTTTT.